This TCR beta chain was sequenced during a study of blood T cell repertoires in COVID-19. As originally analysed: The assay estimated nucleated cells by amplifying reference gene primers. The assay was immunoSEQ multiplex PCR, and TCRdb's table has in-frame clones only and misses some. From that table come the V and J calls and clone size; the DNA was used to work out D and trimming. This table has around 240,000 clones, 83% appearing once. The CDR3 runs 15 residues. V lost 0 bases, J lost 2 bases, and 10 bases lay in between. Looked up from germline, CDR1 is LNHNV and CDR2 is YYDKDF (reference sequence).

This chain joins TRBV15 and TRBJ1-1; D unresolved. What was sequenced was peripheral blood. The TCR sequence derives from a woman in her fifties or sixties with acute or convalescent COVID-19. CDR3 coding DNA: TGTGCCACCAGCAGAGATTCGGGGTTAAACACTGAAGCTTTCTTT. This sequence encodes CATSRDSGLNTEAFF.